This T cell receptor beta chain stems from a study of OX40 agonist ivuxolimab in advanced cancers. Assay: immunoSEQ multiplex PCR; the TCRdb copy retains only in-frame clones and omits some. The table includes 50,000 to 70,000 clones, 84% detected once. As regards this clone: Its antigen is currently unknown.

Trimming left V 2 bases short and J 1 base short, with 11 bases between. Germline V lookup: CDR1 SGHTA, CDR2 FQGNSA. This CDR3 is built from 15 residues. Study outcomes and limitations: Partial responders dosed at 0.1-3.0 mg/kg displayed clonal expansion ranking among the lowest.

The rearrangement links TRBV7-2 to TRBJ1-1; no clear D gene. The TCR originated in an adult with an advanced solid tumor such as melanoma, head and neck, liver or kidney cancer. Sequences were derived from CD4+ or CD8+ T cells sorted from blood, sampled in a trial of the OX40 agonist ivuxolimab. CDR3 sequence reads: CASSLMAASNTEAFF. The CDR3 nucleotides read TGTGCCAGCAGCTTAATGGCAGCTTCGAACACTGAAGCTTTCTTT.